This entry describes one TCR beta chain. Its binding antigen is unknown. No per-base quality is available; no much larger clone lies one base away. This entry is derived from a study of vaccination effects on CD4 cells after COVID-19 (dated by TCRdb to the early 2020s). With regard to the full study: In the ViraFEST assay, PBMC were stimulated with viral peptide pools, and antigen-specific CD4+ T cell clonotypes were then identified by expansion using TCR sequencing. Each participant received two doses of an mRNA SARS-CoV-2 vaccine, either BNT162b2 or mRNA-1273. Each well held over 1.5 million PBMC cultured in IMDM containing around 5.1% human AB serum, 9 to 10 IU/ml IL-2 and gentamicin, along with around 11 ug/ml peptides. The study compared SARS-CoV-2 spike-specific CD4+ TCR repertoires before and after mRNA vaccination in COVID-19 convalescent patients and infection-naive vaccine recipients. A total of 10 COVID-19 convalescent patients and a few SARS-CoV-2-naive healthy vaccine recipients were included in the full study. Cultures from other donors in the study were sequenced using the Oncomine TCR Beta short-read assay on an Illumina iSeq 100. Paper-wide results and their limitations: Among healthy vaccine recipients, nearly all vaccine-induced clones were SARS-CoV-2 mono-reactive, and only 1 of 255 was cross-reactive with common cold coronaviruses. Limitations of the study were the small number of convalescent patients and the absence of early post-infection timepoints. Marked clonal contraction was observed in both infection-induced and vaccine-induced clones at late post-vaccination timepoints, consistent with waning T cell responses.

After around ten days of culture, CD4+ T cells were isolated with the EasySep CD4+ T cell isolation kit. The absence of prior SARS-CoV-2 infection in healthy vaccine recipients was confirmed by negative nucleocapsid antibodies before and after vaccination. Half of the culture medium was replaced with fresh IL-2-containing medium on days 3 and 7. Unless otherwise noted, each peptide stimulation condition was cultured in triplicate wells. PBMC were separated from whole blood using Ficoll-Paque Plus gradient centrifugation and were then either cryopreserved at -140C or used fresh. The QIAamp micro DNA kit was used to extract genomic DNA from the cultured CD4+ T cells. To prepare the library, the immunoSEQ multiplex PCR assay was applied. DNA from the cultured and isolated CD4+ T cells underwent TCR beta CDR3 sequencing. Concerning the study's data processing: The analysis removed non-productive TCR sequences, trimmed reads to the CDR3 region, and retained only CDR3s that were 7 or more amino acids long. Antigen-specific clonotypes were identified using the MANAFEST web app by comparison of expansion in peptide wells against reference cultures. For clones to be considered positive, expansion at FDR<0.05 versus reference and all other wells, an odds ratio above 5, and a frequency above 0.1% in two replicate wells were required. Cross-reactive clonotypes were defined as significantly expanded in SARS-CoV-2 spike wells and in at least one common cold coronavirus spike condition. CDR3 similarity was assessed by Levenshtein distance with the stringdist R package, and unrooted trees were built with ape in R 3.6.1. This immuneACCESS table, as held by TCRdb, lists in-frame sequences with V and J called but not all clones. Of the missing ones, under half trace to an unresolved V gene in checked studies; the others have no known cause. V and J calls and clone size are as listed in that table; D and trimming were resolved from the DNA. The sample table lists some 40,000 clones, approximately 74% of them with a count of one. Less than 3.5% of the sample belongs to the ten largest clones.

Reading from cysteine to phenylalanine, the CDR3 counts 13 amino acids. Only CDR3 DNA remains: 39 bases, in frame from the first base. V is pared back by 5 bases and J by 2 bases, with 9 bases lying between the germline termini. Looking up the germline V gene yields CDR1 SGHVS and CDR2 FQNEAQ. This clonotype was sampled from a human donor who received a COVID-19 vaccine. The sample was CD4+ T cells from PBMCs cultured without peptide, taken before COVID-19 vaccination. This chain joins TRBV7-8 to TRBJ1-2; TRBD1 is possibly the D segment (6 matching bases). The sequenced DNA: TGTGCCAGCAGCCCGGACAGAAACTATGGCTACACCTTC. Protein translation: CASSPDRNYGYTF.